This entry is about one T cell receptor beta chain. The data are from a study of blood T cell repertoires in COVID-19. Only in-frame clones appear in the TCRdb table, and some are missing; sequencing was by immunoSEQ multiplex PCR. There are about 250,000 clones in the sample; about 88% occur only once, and around 4.6% lies in the top ten. The V segment lost 6 bases and the J segment 0 bases; nucleotides outside the gene matches: 7. The CDR3 runs to 17 residues. CDR1 and CDR2 from the germline V gene are MDHEN and SYDVKM. The TCR originated in a woman aged 40 to 50 who had recovered from COVID-19. The chain links TRBV28 to TRBJ2-6, with 8 bases fitting TRBD2. The sample taken for sequencing was peripheral blood. CDR3 sequence (DNA): TGTGCCAGCAGGCAGCGCGGGGGGCTCTCTGGGGCCAACGTCCTGACTTTC. Its translation: CASRQRGGLSGANVLTF.